The 22 T cell receptor beta chains reported below all come from one sample, sequenced in a study of shared clonotypes between healthy human individuals. Sequencing was performed with immunoSEQ multiplex PCR; in TCRdb, only in-frame clones are kept and a portion is missing. Here the sample spans about 770,000 clones, around 77% being singletons. The sequenced sample was memory CD4+ T cells sorted from blood. Specified subset: CD45RA-negative fraction. These receptors came from a woman in her twenties or thirties in good health.

This chain joins TRBV6-5 and TRBJ2-5; no definite D call. Gene TRBJ2-7 matches the end of the DNA better, so the J call may be wrong. The CDR3 has 13 amino acids. CDR1 is MNHEY, CDR2 SVGAGI, per germline. The CDR3 reads CASSPGPDYEQYF. In DNA form, the CDR3 reads TGTGCCAGCAGTCCAGGACCAGACTACGAGCAGTACTTC.

This chain uses TRBV2 with TRBJ2-7, with 9 bases fitting TRBD2. Looked up from germline, CDR1 is SNHLY and CDR2 is FYNNEI. The junction had 9 bases not matched to a gene; V was cut back by 3 bases and J by 3 bases. The CDR3 totals 16 residues. CDR3 in DNA: TGTGCCAGCAGTGAGGGGACTAGCAACAGATTCTACGAGCAGTACTTC. Protein: CASSEGTSNRFYEQYF.

This clone was picked up one time. CDR3 DNA: TGTGCCAGCAGTCGCGGACAGGAAAACATTCAGTACTTC. Translation gives CASSRGQENIQYF. This chain connects TRBV11-3 to TRBJ2-4, with TRBD1 identical over 7 bases. Per germline, CDR1 SGHNT and CDR2 YENEEA. There are 13 residues in the CDR3. Trimming took 6 bases from V and 5 from J; bases not matched to a gene: 4. Full variable domain (rest looked up from reference TRBV11-3 and TRBJ2-4): EAGVVQSPRYKIIEKKQPVAFWCNPISGHNTLYWYLQNLGQGPELLIRYENEEAVDDSQLPKDRFSAERLKGVDSTLKIQPAELGDSAVYLCASSRGQENIQYFGAGTRLSVL.

The chain is built from TRBV19 and TRBJ1-4, with D maybe TRBD1 (5 bases). Germline V CDR1 and CDR2: LNHDA, SQIVND (reference sequence). Trimming pared 3 bases from V and 5 bases from J, leaving 10 bases between. The CDR3 is 14 residues long. CDR3 nucleotide sequence: TGTGCCAGTAGTATGGTAGGGGCCAATGAAAAACTGTTTTTT. It yields the protein CASSMVGANEKLFF.

CDR3 loop: CASSLAGEDEKLFF. CDR3 in DNA: TGTGCCAGCAGCTTGGCCGGGGAGGATGAAAAACTGTTTTTT. V gene TRBV5-6 combines with J gene TRBJ1-4; no definite D call. Germline V gives CDR1 SGHDT, CDR2 YYEEEE. CDR3 length equals 14 residues. V lost 0 bases and J 6 bases, leaving 9 bases between the germline ends.

J is TRBJ2-1 and V is TRBV2; D assignment may be TRBD1 or TRBD2 (8 bases each). Germline V gene data show CDR1 as SNHLY and CDR2 as FYNNEI. V was pared by 8 bases and J by 6 bases, with 32 bases between. The CDR3 spans 19 residues. The CDR3 nucleotides read TGTGCCAGCCCTGGACAGGGTCGCGAAGGAAGCGGGAGCCGCAATGAGCAGTTCTTC. Encoded protein: CASPGQGREGSGSRNEQFF. The full variable domain, in which reference TRBV2 and TRBJ2-1 provide the parts outside the CDR3, is EPEVTQTPSHQVTQMGQEVILRCVPISNHLYFYWYRQILGQKVEFLVSFYNNEISEKSEIFDDQFSVERPDGSNFTLKIRSTKLEDSAMYFCASPGQGREGSGSRNEQFFGPGTRLTVL.

This chain uses TRBV6-5 with TRBJ1-2; D remains ambiguous. V lost 5 bases and J lost 4, with 17 bases in between. The CDR3 totals 15 residues. The germline gives CDR1 MNHEY, CDR2 SVGAGI. The CDR3 DNA reads TGTGCCAGCAGTACCTCACCCGGGATTAGCTATGGCTACACCTTC. It yields the protein CASSTSPGISYGYTF.

V gene TRBV27 combines with J gene TRBJ2-7; 10 nucleotides agree with TRBD1. The CDR3 is 15 amino acids. V lost 4 bases, J lost 6 bases, and 9 bases stayed unmatched. Germline CDR1 and CDR2: MNHEY and SMNVEV (reference sequence). CDR3 sequence reads: CASSWAPGQGFEQYF. In DNA, the CDR3 is TGTGCCAGCAGTTGGGCCCCGGGACAGGGGTTCGAGCAGTACTTC.

This chain links TRBV2 with TRBJ2-2; no clear D gene. Germline CDR1 SNHLY, CDR2 FYNNEI. V shed 3 bases and J shed 4 bases, with 6 bases lying between them. CDR3 length equals 13 residues. CDR3 residues: CASSDQTTGELFF. The CDR3 DNA is TGTGCCAGCAGTGATCAGACCACCGGGGAGCTGTTTTTT.

This rearrangement joins TRBV30 to TRBJ1-6, with 9 bases aligning to TRBD1. The CDR3 loop spans 17 amino acids. J gave up 10 bases and V 4 bases, and 17 bases lay outside the gene matches. The V gene's germline CDR1 is GTSNPN and CDR2 SVGIG (reference sequence). The CDR3 nucleotides read TGTGCCTGGAACGGACAGGGGTCGCCCTTCCCGGGGTCACCCCTCCACTTT. Amino acids: CAWNGQGSPFPGSPLHF.

This clone showed up just a few times. V and J are TRBV5-1 and TRBJ2-7; the match to TRBD1 covers 7 bases. Germline V gives CDR1 SGHRS, CDR2 YFSETQ. This CDR3 has 14 residues. Trimming took 4 bases from V and 2 from J; bases not matched to a gene: 6. CDR3 sequence (DNA): TGCGCCAGCAGCGCGATGGGACAGACCTACGAGCAGTACTTC. Its translation is CASSAMGQTYEQYF.

The V call is TRBV29-1, the J call TRBJ2-5; D is possibly TRBD1 (6 bases). The J call may be mistaken, given a closer DNA end match to TRBJ2-7. Germline loops: CDR1 SQVTM, CDR2 ANQGSEA. The CDR3 runs 11 residues. In DNA, the CDR3 is TGCAGCGTCACCGGGACAATCGAGCAGTACTTC. It yields the protein CSVTGTIEQYF.

This clone occurred a few times. The gene calls are TRBV7-2 and TRBJ2-3; tentatively, D is TRBD1 (6 bases). Per the germline V gene, CDR1 is SGHTA and CDR2 is FQGNSA. Trimming cost V 5 bases and J 6 bases, with 12 bases left between them. The CDR3 is 13 amino acids. DNA of the CDR3: TGTGCCAGCAGCGCCGGGACATCCGATACGCAGTATTTT. Amino acids: CASSAGTSDTQYF.

The V gene is TRBV11-2, the J gene TRBJ1-2; possibly TRBD1 for D (6 bases). The V and J ends lost 4 bases and 5 bases respectively, with 14 bases between them. This CDR3 region has 14 residues. Germline lookup yields CDR1 SGHAT and CDR2 FQNNGV. This chain's CDR3 is CASSSTGGQYGYTF. As DNA, the CDR3 is TGTGCCAGCAGCTCCACGGGGGGGCAATATGGCTACACCTTC.

The chain uses TRBV18 and TRBJ2-3; D might be TRBD1 or TRBD2, each matching 5 bases. This CDR3 comprises 14 residues. Looked up from germline, CDR1 is KGHSH and CDR2 is LQKENI. V lost 2 bases and J lost 4, with 10 bases in between. CDR3 amino acids: CASSPGQGADTQYF. CDR3 DNA: TGTGCCAGCTCACCAGGTCAGGGAGCAGATACGCAGTATTTT.

The chain is built from TRBV10-1 and TRBJ1-1, with D possibly being TRBD1 (5 bases). CDR3 length: 15 amino acids. Germline loops: CDR1 WNHNN, CDR2 SYGVQD (reference sequence). Trimming took 0 bases from V and 4 from J, leaving 12 bases between them. CDR3 loop: CASSESFTGGTEAFF. CDR3 in DNA: TGCGCCAGCAGTGAGTCGTTCACGGGGGGCACTGAAGCTTTCTTT.

V gene TRBV30 combines with J gene TRBJ2-5; weak D call: TRBD2 (6 bases). TRBJ2-7 explains the end of the DNA better; the J call may be wrong. The CDR3 has 13 residues. Germline CDR1 GTSNPN, CDR2 SVGIG (reference sequence). The chain's CDR3 is CAWMIAGGVEQYF. The CDR3 coding sequence is TGTGCCTGGATGATCGCAGGAGGGGTCGAGCAGTACTTC.

This clone has only a few counts. The chain has TRBV4-2 and TRBJ1-2, with D tentatively TRBD1 (6 bases). V lost 4 bases and J 8 bases, leaving 20 bases between the germline ends. CDR3 length: 15 residues. Germline V gene lookup returns CDR1 LGHNA and CDR2 YNFKEQ. CDR3 residues: CASSPAQGPLRGYTF. The CDR3 coding sequence is TGTGCCAGCAGCCCTGCGCAGGGGCCCTTGCGCGGCTACACCTTC.

This clone was seen only a few times. V usage is TRBV5-1 and J usage is TRBJ2-5; the match to TRBD1 covers 10 bases. Germline CDR1 reads SGHRS; CDR2 reads YFSETQ. V was pared by 1 base and J by 5 bases, with 5 bases of the junction left unmatched. This CDR3 comprises 15 residues. CDR3 sequence reads: CASSLPTGGEETQYF. CDR3 nucleotides: TGCGCCAGCAGCTTGCCGACAGGGGGCGAGGAGACCCAGTACTTC.

The genes are TRBV6-5 and TRBJ2-7; 8 positions match TRBD1. Trimming cost V 6 bases and J 5 bases; bases outside gene matches: 12. Per germline, CDR1 MNHEY and CDR2 SVGAGI. The CDR3 is made up of 15 amino acids. The CDR3 DNA reads as TGTGCCAGCAGATCACTGGACAGGGTGAAGGACGAGCAGTACTTC. It is translated as CASRSLDRVKDEQYF.

This chain links TRBV11-2 with TRBJ2-5; no clear D. Germline V gene lookup returns CDR1 SGHAT and CDR2 FQNNGV. Trimming cost V 2 bases and J 2 bases, with 9 bases left between them. The CDR3 is 14 amino acids. The CDR3 bases are TGTGCCAGCAGCTTAACGCTAGATCAAGAGACCCAGTACTTC. Its protein product is CASSLTLDQETQYF.

The chain employs TRBV5-4 and TRBJ1-4, with D perhaps matching TRBD1 (6 bases). CDR1 SGHNT and CDR2 YYREEE come from the germline V gene (reference sequence). The CDR3 has 14 amino acids. Trimming stripped 3 bases from V and 4 bases from J, with 10 bases between. The chain's CDR3 is CASSWEGGNEKLFF. The CDR3, as DNA: TGTGCCAGCAGCTGGGAGGGGGGTAATGAAAAACTGTTTTTT. Together with reference TRBV5-4 and TRBJ1-4, the CDR3 gives the full variable domain: ETGVTQSPTHLIKTRGQQVTLRCSSQSGHNTVSWYQQALGQGPQFIFQYYREEENGRGNFPPRFSGLQFPNYSSELNVNALELDDSALYLCASSWEGGNEKLFFGSGTQLSVL.